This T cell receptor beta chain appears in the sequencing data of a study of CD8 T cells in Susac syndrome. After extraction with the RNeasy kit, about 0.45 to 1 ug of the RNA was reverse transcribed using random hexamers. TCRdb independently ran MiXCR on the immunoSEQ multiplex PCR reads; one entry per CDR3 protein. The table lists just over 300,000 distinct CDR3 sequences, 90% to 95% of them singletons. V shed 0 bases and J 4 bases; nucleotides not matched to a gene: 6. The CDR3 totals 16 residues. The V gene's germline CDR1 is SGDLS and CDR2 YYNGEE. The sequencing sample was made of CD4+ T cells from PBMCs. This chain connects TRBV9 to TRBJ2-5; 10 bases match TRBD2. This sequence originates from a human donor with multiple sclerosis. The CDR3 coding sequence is TGTGCCAGCAGCGTAGTGGCTAGCGGGAGTGGAGAGACCCAGTACTTC. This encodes CASSVVASGSGETQYF.